These T cell receptor beta chains were read from a single sample in a study of Ad26.COV2.S vaccination and SARS-CoV-2 variants. Sequencing was performed with immunoSEQ multiplex PCR; in TCRdb, only in-frame clones are kept and a portion is missing. The sample holds about 350,000 clones; approximately 84% are singletons and the top ten take 3% to 4%. The specimen was peripheral blood, collected in a trial of Ad26.COV2.S vaccine versus placebo. The receptors stem from a person between 18 and 59 years old who received the Ad26.COV2.S COVID-19 vaccine or a placebo. Both conserved end residues are part of each CDR3. Each record gives: D gene, clone size, V gene, J gene, CDR3 length, CDR3 protein, CDR3 DNA. D genes are given only for firm matches. Clone sizes are given selectively: once, few, many, or a class where the clone is expanded.

D gene: TRBD1; clone size: medium-sized; V gene: TRBV7-6; J gene: TRBJ1-6; CDR3 length: 14; CDR3 protein: CASSRQGPNSPLHF; CDR3 DNA: TGTGCCAGCAGCCGACAGGGTCCGAATTCACCCCTCCACTTT
D gene: -; clone size: few; V gene: TRBV5-4; J gene: TRBJ1-2; CDR3 length: 14; CDR3 protein: CASSLAGGARGYTF; CDR3 DNA: TGTGCCAGCAGCTTGGCCGGGGGGGCGAGGGGCTACACCTTC
D gene: -; clone size: once; V gene: TRBV5-6; J gene: TRBJ1-2; CDR3 length: 13; CDR3 protein: CASGGGMNYGYTF; CDR3 DNA: TGTGCCAGCGGAGGAGGGATGAACTATGGCTACACCTTC
D gene: -; clone size: -; V gene: TRBV4-1; J gene: TRBJ2-7; CDR3 length: 14; CDR3 protein: CASSQDTEAYEQYF; CDR3 DNA: TGCGCCAGCAGCCAAGATACCGAAGCCTACGAGCAGTACTTC
D gene: -; clone size: -; V gene: TRBV15; J gene: TRBJ1-2; CDR3 length: 13; CDR3 protein: CATSREHNYGYTF; CDR3 DNA: TGTGCCACCAGCAGAGAACATAACTATGGCTACACCTTC
D gene: TRBD1; clone size: -; V gene: TRBV27; J gene: TRBJ1-6; CDR3 length: 19; CDR3 protein: CASSLFVVRDRGLNSPLHF; CDR3 DNA: TGTGCCAGCAGTTTATTTGTTGTTCGGGACAGGGGATTAAATTCACCCCTCCACTTT
D gene: TRBD2; clone size: -; V gene: TRBV12-5; J gene: TRBJ2-7; CDR3 length: 16; CDR3 protein: CASGLLAGGPYYEQYF; CDR3 DNA: TGTGCTAGTGGGTTACTAGCGGGGGGGCCTTACTACGAGCAGTACTTC
D gene: TRBD2; clone size: -; V gene: TRBV5-4; J gene: TRBJ2-1; CDR3 length: 15; CDR3 protein: CASRGSGLAVDEQFF; CDR3 DNA: TGTGCCAGCAGGGGGTCGGGACTAGCGGTCGATGAGCAGTTCTTC
D gene: -; clone size: -; V gene: TRBV30; J gene: TRBJ2-1; CDR3 length: 13; CDR3 protein: CAWARGPPNEQFF; CDR3 DNA: TGTGCCTGGGCCCGGGGGCCTCCCAATGAGCAGTTCTTC
D gene: -; clone size: -; V gene: TRBV19; J gene: TRBJ2-1; CDR3 length: 13; CDR3 protein: CASSISGEDEQFF; CDR3 DNA: TGTGCCAGTAGTATCTCGGGTGAGGATGAGCAGTTCTTC
D gene: TRBD1; clone size: -; V gene: TRBV7-8; J gene: TRBJ1-2; CDR3 length: 15; CDR3 protein: CASSPGQGSSYGYTF; CDR3 DNA: TGTGCCAGCAGCCCAGGACAGGGGAGTTCGTATGGCTACACCTTC
D gene: -; clone size: once; V gene: TRBV5-4; J gene: TRBJ2-1; CDR3 length: 13; CDR3 protein: CASSGETGRVQFF; CDR3 DNA: TGTGCCAGCAGCGGGGAGACAGGCAGGGTGCAGTTCTTC
D gene: TRBD2; clone size: -; V gene: TRBV7-2; J gene: TRBJ2-2; CDR3 length: 17; CDR3 protein: CASSLDPTSGATGELFF; CDR3 DNA: TGTGCCAGCAGCTTAGATCCGACTAGCGGAGCAACCGGGGAGCTGTTTTTT
D gene: -; clone size: few; V gene: TRBV2; J gene: TRBJ1-5; CDR3 length: 15; CDR3 protein: CASSGGRSLGQPQHF; CDR3 DNA: TGTGCCAGCAGTGGGGGACGGAGTTTAGGACAGCCCCAGCATTTT
D gene: -; clone size: -; V gene: TRBV6-5; J gene: TRBJ1-3; CDR3 length: 14; CDR3 protein: CASRRGLGGNTIYF; CDR3 DNA: TGTGCCAGCAGGCGAGGACTGGGAGGAAACACCATATATTTT
D gene: TRBD1; clone size: -; V gene: TRBV5-1; J gene: TRBJ2-7; CDR3 length: 15; CDR3 protein: CASSYKTGDSYEQYF; CDR3 DNA: TGCGCCAGCAGCTACAAGACAGGGGACTCCTACGAGCAGTACTTC
D gene: TRBD2; clone size: once; V gene: TRBV9; J gene: TRBJ2-1; CDR3 length: 17; CDR3 protein: CASSPLAGGSSYNEQFF; CDR3 DNA: TGTGCCAGCAGCCCTCTAGCGGGGGGTAGCTCCTACAATGAGCAGTTCTTC